These T cell receptor beta chains were read from a single sample in a study of response to subunit inactivated influenza vaccine. One entry per CDR3 protein, called by TCRdb with MiXCR from the RT-PCR reads. Of more than 150,000 distinct CDR3 sequences in the sample, approximately 8.7% were seen once. Source: non-naive T cells sorted from PBMCs, taken on the day of vaccination. All receptors derive from a man in his forties or fifties who received an inactivated influenza vaccine. Each CDR3 is given without its conserved first and last residue. Not all rows give a size; the values are once, few, many and, for expanded clones, a class.

clone_size	v_call	j_call	cdr3_aa
few	TRBV20-1	TRBJ2-5	SARDWQDRGAYQY
many	TRBV5-5	TRBJ2-3	ASSFSGAPTDTQY
few	TRBV20-1	TRBJ2-3	SARSPGGSSDTQY
many	TRBV7-2	TRBJ2-5	ASSLSREVGTQY
.	TRBV12-3/TRBV12-4	TRBJ1-5	ASSRLQENQPQH
.	TRBV9	TRBJ2-5	ASSVVGIPSETQY
.	TRBV5-1	TRBJ1-2	ASSLARRNYGYT
many	TRBV27	TRBJ2-7	ASRKPRLSSYEQY
many	TRBV2	TRBJ2-6	ASREPDRDPSGANVLT
few	TRBV20-1	TRBJ2-2	SAVPSGQRGVNTGELF
few	TRBV4-3	TRBJ2-7	ASSQATGLGAYEQY
.	TRBV5-4	TRBJ2-3	ASSLRAADTQY
few	TRBV2	TRBJ1-6	ASSEQGGGSPLH
many	TRBV20-1	TRBJ1-1	SGTTGPMNTEAF
many	TRBV7-2	TRBJ2-5	ASSSYNGLGQETQY
many	TRBV5-1	TRBJ2-3	ASSLSSSSDTQY
many	TRBV5-1	TRBJ2-1	ASSRSGEVLNEQF
many	TRBV3-1	TRBJ2-1	ASSQGYYGEQF
many	TRBV5-1	TRBJ2-3	ASRGLAGDDTDTQY
.	TRBV20-1	TRBJ2-1	SARDPFDPRNEQF
few	TRBV28	TRBJ1-2	ASSFTPTDRGGYT
.	TRBV28	TRBJ2-7	ASSLKGTHGEQY
many	TRBV6-1	TRBJ1-2	ASSRRRGIGGYT
few	TRBV20-1	TRBJ2-1	SARVSGGGTYNEQF
.	TRBV7-8	TRBJ2-7	ASAGQGAKPY
.	TRBV20-1	TRBJ2-5	SARPTGGAGETQY
many	TRBV5-5	TRBJ2-1	ASSPLAGGSYNEQF
few	TRBV5-1	TRBJ2-2	ASSVGQGAVGELF
.	TRBV28	TRBJ2-6	ASSLSQGRGSGANVLT
few	TRBV20-1	TRBJ2-7	SARDRRLSSYEQY
many	TRBV29-1	TRBJ1-1	SVAWDIWNTEAF
many	TRBV20-1	TRBJ2-1	SAVGSNEQF
few	TRBV2	TRBJ2-2	ASSRTGTGAAGELF
.	TRBV6-1	TRBJ2-2	ASSLSGRASGELF
.	TRBV4-2	TRBJ1-1	ASSQEGGPNTEAF
many	TRBV7-2	TRBJ1-6	ASTLSAVNSPLH
.	TRBV7-8	TRBJ1-1	ASSPFTGKMNTEAF
.	TRBV7-9	TRBJ2-7	ASSFGGQGAGEQY
few	TRBV27	TRBJ1-2	ASSPGTGTGYT
few	TRBV4-1	TRBJ2-1	ASSPQEGQVPYNEQF
few	TRBV6-1	TRBJ1-5	ASSDRGVDQPQH
.	TRBV29-1	TRBJ2-2	SVPRVGTNTGELF
.	TRBV27	TRBJ2-1	ASSSFPRGRAGNEQF
few	TRBV5-6	TRBJ2-3	ASSSPGSGTLTDTQY
.	TRBV24-1	TRBJ2-5	ATREGGTQY
many	TRBV6-1	TRBJ2-7	ASSSPRRASYEQY
few	TRBV10-3	TRBJ2-3	AISDGGPRVTDTQY
.	TRBV6-5	TRBJ2-5	ASSNRDRAGETQY
many	TRBV5-1	TRBJ2-2	ASSLGGTGELF
.	TRBV20-1	TRBJ1-5	SARRVGQGNQPQH
.	TRBV27	TRBJ2-7	ANLSGGHSYEQY
.	TRBV10-1	TRBJ2-2	ASRPQTGNTGELF